This TCR beta chain was recorded in a study of CD8 T cells in Susac syndrome. An amount of RNA that ranged from roughly 0.45 to 1 ug was reverse transcribed with random hexamers. The authors amplified TCR beta CDR3 across 54 Vbeta and 13 Jbeta using immunoSEQ multiplex PCR. Via MiXCR, TCRdb re-called the immunoSEQ multiplex PCR reads, giving one row per CDR3 protein. In the table there are fewer than 200,000 distinct CDR3 sequences, 85% to 95% of which are singletons. TCR beta sequencing was performed on blood CD8+ and CD4+ T cells. Controls were healthy donors chosen to match patients in age and sex. Negative isolation yielded CD4+ and CD8+ T cells, and FACS enriched TEMRA cells. The material sequenced was CD4+ T cells from PBMCs. This receptor was identified in a human donor in good health.

CDR3 in amino acids: CASSLGQVGSGNTIYF. The CDR3 DNA follows: TGTGCCAGCAGCCTGGGACAGGTTGGCTCTGGAAACACCATATATTTT. The J gene is TRBJ1-3, the V gene TRBV7-2; 8 bases agree with TRBD1. Germline V gene lookup returns CDR1 SGHTA and CDR2 FQGNSA. This CDR3 spans 16 amino acids. V lost 5 bases, J lost 0 bases, and 6 bases stayed unmatched.